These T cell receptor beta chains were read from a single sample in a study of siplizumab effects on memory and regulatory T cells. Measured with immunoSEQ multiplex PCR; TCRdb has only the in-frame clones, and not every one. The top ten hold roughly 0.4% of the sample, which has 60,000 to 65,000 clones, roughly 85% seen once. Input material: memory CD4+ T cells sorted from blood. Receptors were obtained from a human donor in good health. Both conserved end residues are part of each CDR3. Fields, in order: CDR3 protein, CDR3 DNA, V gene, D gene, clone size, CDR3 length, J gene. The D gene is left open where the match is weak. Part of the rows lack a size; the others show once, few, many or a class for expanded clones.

CDR3aa: CASSGGAWDTQYF
CDR3nt: TGTGCCAGCAGCGGGGGGGCCTGGGATACGCAGTATTTT
v_gene: TRBV5-4
d_gene: NA
abundance: NA
len: 13
j_gene: TRBJ2-3

CDR3aa: CASSSAWLGETQYF
CDR3nt: TGCGCCAGCAGCTCAGCCTGGCTAGGGGAGACCCAGTACTTC
v_gene: TRBV4-3
d_gene: NA
abundance: NA
len: 14
j_gene: TRBJ2-5

CDR3aa: CASSSQGISGTDTQYF
CDR3nt: TGCGCCAGCAGCTCGCAGGGGATTTCGGGCACAGATACGCAGTATTTT
v_gene: TRBV5-1
d_gene: NA
abundance: NA
len: 16
j_gene: TRBJ2-3

CDR3aa: CASSLAGLDFSGANVLTF
CDR3nt: TGTGCCAGCAGCTTAGCGGGACTTGACTTCTCTGGGGCCAACGTCCTGACTTTC
v_gene: TRBV7-8
d_gene: NA
abundance: NA
len: 18
j_gene: TRBJ2-6

CDR3aa: CASSWSGQYGYTF
CDR3nt: TGTGCCAGCAGTTGGTCCGGACAGTATGGCTACACCTTC
v_gene: TRBV28
d_gene: NA
abundance: NA
len: 13
j_gene: TRBJ1-2

CDR3aa: CASSQRGQGTHEQYF
CDR3nt: TGCGCCAGCAGCCAAAGGGGACAGGGGACCCACGAGCAGTACTTC
v_gene: TRBV4-3
d_gene: TRBD1
abundance: NA
len: 15
j_gene: TRBJ2-7

CDR3aa: CASSPTATPGNTIYF
CDR3nt: TGTGCCAGTAGTCCAACAGCTACTCCTGGAAACACCATATATTTT
v_gene: TRBV19
d_gene: NA
abundance: NA
len: 15
j_gene: TRBJ1-3

CDR3aa: CASSEALAGGQETQYF
CDR3nt: TGTGCCAGCAGTGAAGCTTTAGCGGGGGGCCAAGAGACCCAGTACTTC
v_gene: TRBV6-1
d_gene: TRBD2
abundance: NA
len: 16
j_gene: TRBJ2-5

CDR3aa: CASSLGTVPYEQYF
CDR3nt: TGTGCCAGCAGCTTGGGGACCGTACCCTACGAGCAGTACTTC
v_gene: TRBV11-2
d_gene: NA
abundance: NA
len: 14
j_gene: TRBJ2-7

CDR3aa: CASSYGGGTTYEQYF
CDR3nt: TGTGCCAGCAGTTACGGGGGGGGGACCACCTACGAGCAGTACTTC
v_gene: TRBV6-5
d_gene: TRBD2
abundance: few
len: 15
j_gene: TRBJ2-7

CDR3aa: CASSASVGNTIYF
CDR3nt: TGTGCCAGCAGCGCCTCCGTGGGAAACACCATATATTTT
v_gene: TRBV9
d_gene: NA
abundance: NA
len: 13
j_gene: TRBJ1-3

CDR3aa: CASSINTYQPQHF
CDR3nt: TGTGCCAGTAGTATAAACACCTATCAGCCCCAGCATTTT
v_gene: TRBV19
d_gene: NA
abundance: NA
len: 13
j_gene: TRBJ1-5

CDR3aa: CASTSGGAPSSYNEQFF
CDR3nt: TGTGCCAGCACTAGCGGGGGGGCACCGAGCTCCTACAATGAGCAGTTCTTC
v_gene: TRBV28
d_gene: TRBD2
abundance: NA
len: 17
j_gene: TRBJ2-1

CDR3aa: CASSFWGASTDTQYF
CDR3nt: TGTGCCAGCAGCTTTTGGGGGGCCAGCACAGATACGCAGTATTTT
v_gene: TRBV11-2
d_gene: NA
abundance: NA
len: 15
j_gene: TRBJ2-3

CDR3aa: CATSRDGGYRETQYF
CDR3nt: TGTGCCACCAGCAGAGATGGGGGCTATCGAGAGACCCAGTACTTC
v_gene: TRBV15
d_gene: NA
abundance: NA
len: 15
j_gene: TRBJ2-5

CDR3aa: CASSLRPGGTGELFF
CDR3nt: TGTGCCAGCAGCTTACGCCCGGGAGGGACCGGGGAGCTGTTTTTT
v_gene: TRBV7-3
d_gene: TRBD2
abundance: NA
len: 15
j_gene: TRBJ2-2

CDR3aa: CASSKLRDIDRLDEQFF
CDR3nt: TGCGCCAGCAGCAAACTCCGGGACATCGATAGGTTGGATGAGCAGTTCTTC
v_gene: TRBV5-1
d_gene: NA
abundance: NA
len: 17
j_gene: TRBJ2-1

CDR3aa: CASSLGRETQYF
CDR3nt: TGTGCCAGCAGCTTGGGGAGAGAGACCCAGTACTTC
v_gene: TRBV11-1
d_gene: NA
abundance: NA
len: 12
j_gene: TRBJ2-5

CDR3aa: CATSRGRSSEEQFF
CDR3nt: TGTGCCACCAGCAGAGGCAGGTCCTCTGAAGAGCAGTTCTTC
v_gene: TRBV15
d_gene: NA
abundance: NA
len: 14
j_gene: TRBJ2-1

CDR3aa: CASSPPGTEKNYGYTF
CDR3nt: TGCGCCAGCAGTCCTCCGGGGACGGAGAAAAACTATGGCTACACCTTC
v_gene: TRBV4-1
d_gene: NA
abundance: NA
len: 16
j_gene: TRBJ1-2

CDR3aa: CAWSRKVAEAFF
CDR3nt: TGTGCCTGGAGTCGTAAGGTCGCTGAAGCTTTCTTT
v_gene: TRBV30
d_gene: NA
abundance: NA
len: 12
j_gene: TRBJ1-1

CDR3aa: CASSLVSWGPTDTQYF
CDR3nt: TGTGCCAGCAGCTTAGTCTCGTGGGGACCCACAGATACGCAGTATTTT
v_gene: TRBV7-8
d_gene: NA
abundance: NA
len: 16
j_gene: TRBJ2-3

CDR3aa: CSVVGLAGGRGTDTQYF
CDR3nt: TGCAGCGTTGTGGGACTAGCGGGGGGGCGGGGCACAGATACGCAGTATTTT
v_gene: TRBV29-1
d_gene: TRBD2
abundance: NA
len: 17
j_gene: TRBJ2-3

CDR3aa: CASSAAGGMYNEQFF
CDR3nt: TGTGCCAGCAGCGCAGCGGGGGGGATGTACAATGAGCAGTTCTTC
v_gene: TRBV5-4
d_gene: TRBD2
abundance: NA
len: 15
j_gene: TRBJ2-1

CDR3aa: CASSLGVLNQPQHF
CDR3nt: TGCGCCAGCAGCTTGGGTGTACTTAATCAGCCCCAGCATTTT
v_gene: TRBV5-1
d_gene: NA
abundance: once
len: 14
j_gene: TRBJ1-5

CDR3aa: CASSQDRIATYGYTF
CDR3nt: TGTGCCAGCAGCCAAGATCGAATAGCGACCTATGGCTACACCTTC
v_gene: TRBV4-2
d_gene: NA
abundance: NA
len: 15
j_gene: TRBJ1-2

CDR3aa: CASSLDDTQYF
CDR3nt: TGCGCCAGCAGCTTGGACGATACGCAGTATTTT
v_gene: TRBV5-1
d_gene: NA
abundance: few
len: 11
j_gene: TRBJ2-3

CDR3aa: CASSLAGIEAFF
CDR3nt: TGTGCCAGCAGCTTAGCGGGAATTGAAGCTTTCTTT
v_gene: TRBV7-2
d_gene: NA
abundance: NA
len: 12
j_gene: TRBJ1-1

CDR3aa: CASRPGTGVLNTQYF
CDR3nt: TGTGCCAGCAGGCCCGGGACAGGGGTTCTAAATACGCAGTATTTT
v_gene: TRBV27
d_gene: TRBD1
abundance: NA
len: 15
j_gene: TRBJ2-3

CDR3aa: CATSREEASGELFF
CDR3nt: TGTGCCACCAGCAGAGAGGAGGCCTCCGGGGAGCTGTTTTTT
v_gene: TRBV15
d_gene: NA
abundance: once
len: 14
j_gene: TRBJ2-2

CDR3aa: CASSDGSGDHTQYF
CDR3nt: TGTGCCAGCAGTGACGGGTCAGGGGATCATACGCAGTATTTT
v_gene: TRBV6-4
d_gene: NA
abundance: NA
len: 14
j_gene: TRBJ2-3

CDR3aa: CASSKTGVYNEQFF
CDR3nt: TGTGCCAGCAGCAAAACAGGGGTTTACAATGAGCAGTTCTTC
v_gene: TRBV11-1
d_gene: TRBD1
abundance: NA
len: 14
j_gene: TRBJ2-1

CDR3aa: CASSINSGIYGYTF
CDR3nt: TGTGCCAGTAGTATAAACTCCGGGATCTATGGCTACACCTTC
v_gene: TRBV19
d_gene: NA
abundance: NA
len: 14
j_gene: TRBJ1-2

CDR3aa: CASSLIQGAFSYEQYF
CDR3nt: TGTGCCAGCAGCTTAATACAGGGGGCTTTCTCCTACGAGCAGTACTTC
v_gene: TRBV11-2
d_gene: TRBD1
abundance: once
len: 16
j_gene: TRBJ2-7

CDR3aa: CASSPEKTQYF
CDR3nt: TGTGCCAGCTCACCAGAAAAGACCCAGTACTTC
v_gene: TRBV18
d_gene: NA
abundance: few
len: 11
j_gene: TRBJ2-5

CDR3aa: CAIGNDEQYF
CDR3nt: TGTGCCATCGGAAACGACGAGCAGTACTTC
v_gene: TRBV10-3
d_gene: NA
abundance: NA
len: 10
j_gene: TRBJ2-7

CDR3aa: CASSLDLGVSTDTQYF
CDR3nt: TGCGCCAGCAGCTTGGATCTGGGGGTTAGCACAGATACGCAGTATTTT
v_gene: TRBV5-1
d_gene: NA
abundance: once
len: 16
j_gene: TRBJ2-3

CDR3aa: CASQRQGGNEKLFF
CDR3nt: TGTGCCAGCCAGCGACAGGGTGGAAATGAAAAACTGTTTTTT
v_gene: TRBV6-5
d_gene: TRBD1
abundance: NA
len: 14
j_gene: TRBJ1-4

CDR3aa: CASSRPGQEASGELFF
CDR3nt: TGTGCCAGCAGCCGACCTGGCCAGGAAGCGTCAGGGGAGCTGTTTTTT
v_gene: TRBV5-4
d_gene: NA
abundance: once
len: 16
j_gene: TRBJ2-2

CDR3aa: CASQIRQGTYEQYF
CDR3nt: TGTGCCAGTCAAATAAGACAGGGTACCTACGAGCAGTACTTC
v_gene: TRBV19
d_gene: TRBD1
abundance: NA
len: 14
j_gene: TRBJ2-7

CDR3aa: CASSRSTGGGEYGYTF
CDR3nt: TGTGCCAGCAGCCGTTCGACAGGGGGCGGGGAATATGGCTACACCTTC
v_gene: TRBV5-6
d_gene: TRBD1
abundance: NA
len: 16
j_gene: TRBJ1-2

CDR3aa: CASSLTRGGTYNEQFF
CDR3nt: TGCGCCAGCAGCCTCACGCGGGGGGGCACCTACAATGAGCAGTTCTTC
v_gene: TRBV5-1
d_gene: TRBD2
abundance: NA
len: 16
j_gene: TRBJ2-1

CDR3aa: CASSAADGDGSPLHF
CDR3nt: TGTGCCAGCAGTGCTGCGGACGGGGACGGTTCACCCCTCCACTTT
v_gene: TRBV28
d_gene: NA
abundance: once
len: 15
j_gene: TRBJ1-6

CDR3aa: CASSDSGISGANVLTF
CDR3nt: TGTGCCAGCAGTGATTCCGGCATCTCTGGGGCCAACGTCCTGACTTTC
v_gene: TRBV25-1
d_gene: NA
abundance: NA
len: 16
j_gene: TRBJ2-6

CDR3aa: CASSQSSRTGAGELFF
CDR3nt: TGCGCCAGCAGCCAATCTAGTAGGACAGGGGCCGGGGAGCTGTTTTTT
v_gene: TRBV4-3
d_gene: TRBD1
abundance: NA
len: 16
j_gene: TRBJ2-2

CDR3aa: CASSPEDRVNYGYTF
CDR3nt: TGTGCCAGCAGCCCTGAGGACAGGGTCAACTATGGCTACACCTTC
v_gene: TRBV7-2
d_gene: TRBD1
abundance: NA
len: 15
j_gene: TRBJ1-2

CDR3aa: CASSPPKRGVTDTQYF
CDR3nt: TGTGCCAGCAGCCCCCCAAAGAGGGGGGTCACAGATACGCAGTATTTT
v_gene: TRBV14
d_gene: NA
abundance: NA
len: 16
j_gene: TRBJ2-3

CDR3aa: CASSPSTGGYEQYF
CDR3nt: TGTGCCAGCTCACCGTCGACAGGGGGGTACGAGCAGTACTTC
v_gene: TRBV18
d_gene: TRBD1
abundance: NA
len: 14
j_gene: TRBJ2-7

CDR3aa: CASSLGVSSYEQYF
CDR3nt: TGTGCCAGCAGCTTAGGCGTTAGCTCCTACGAGCAGTACTTC
v_gene: TRBV5-4
d_gene: NA
abundance: NA
len: 14
j_gene: TRBJ2-7

CDR3aa: CASSQQAGGQETQYF
CDR3nt: TGCGCCAGCAGCCAACAGGCGGGGGGCCAAGAGACCCAGTACTTC
v_gene: TRBV4-3
d_gene: TRBD2
abundance: few
len: 15
j_gene: TRBJ2-5